This TCR delta chain is drawn from a study of gamma-delta chains in newborns, infants, children. Study overall: Microbial exposure reportedly drives polyclonal innate γδ T cell expansion after birth.

The CDR3 contains 19 residues. CDR1 and CDR2 from the germline V gene are GEAIGNYY and EKD. Trimming removed 0 bases at V and 0 bases at J, with 19 bases between. In its sample, this clone is medium-sized (0.01 to 0.1%). This specimen includes other DNA sequences encoding the same CDR3. TCRdb made new clone calls on the reads using CATT. The table shows more than 8,000 delta-chain clones, with approximately 3.6% occurring only once. This rearrangement joins TRDV2 to TRDJ2; a possible D gene is TRDD3 (6 bases). Sequenced: blood. This TCR derives from a child who was a newborn, infant or young child, either healthy, febrile or measles-vaccinated (not recorded which). The CDR3: CACDTFFGGLSALTAQLFF. The DNA for the CDR3 is TGTGCCTGTGACACCTTCTTTGGGGGTCTTTCAGCTTTGACAGCACAACTCTTCTTT.